The present entry profiles one T cell receptor (beta chain) with its context. Antigen: not known. Between the trimmed V and J ends, which lost 4 bases and 6 bases, there was a span of 13 bases. CDR3 length: 14 residues. Per the germline V gene, CDR1 is SGHRS and CDR2 is YFSETQ. The data belong to a study of tumor and adjacent non-tumor tissue in lung cancer. Turning to the study itself: Patients were aged about 31 to 76, about ten men and roughly 5 women, stage I to III.

TCRbeta libraries were built with three rounds of nested PCR, modified from ARM-PCR. TCRdb itself ran the multiplex PCR reads through MiXCR, one entry per CDR3 protein. The table includes around 140,000 distinct CDR3 sequences, roughly 70% detected once. Study-wide results and limits: TCR diversity was significantly greater in tumor than normal lung tissue.

No cell sorting was done before RNA was extracted from the tissue. Sequencing was carried out using lung tumor tissue. The receptor comes from a man in his sixties with small cell lung cancer. The chain combines TRBV5-1 with TRBJ2-2; D gene ambiguous. CDR3 bases: TGCGCCAGCAGCACCCTTCGGAAGCCCGGGGAGCTGTTTTTT. It encodes CASSTLRKPGELFF.